The 28 T cell receptor beta chains below were found in one sample sequenced in a study of Graves' ophthalmopathy and Graves' hyperthyroidism. Amplification of the TCR beta CDR3 regions used RNA transcripts (as template). Second-round multiplex PCR came after first-round RT-PCR with HTBI primers. TCRdb ran MiXCR on the multiplex PCR reads and lists one entry per CDR3 protein. The sample has more than 550,000 distinct CDR3 sequences, 35% to 50% seen once. The sequencing sample was made of peripheral blood. These receptors came from an adult man with Graves' ophthalmopathy.

Ten or more counts support this clonotype. This chain links TRBV7-2 with TRBJ2-7; D possibly corresponds to TRBD1 (6 bases). This CDR3 spans 15 amino acids. Trimming shortened V by 3 bases and J by 5 bases, and 17 bases separated the two germline ends. Germline CDR1 SGHTA, CDR2 FQGNSA. CDR3 protein: CASSFRGTPRDEQYF. The CDR3 nucleotides are TGTGCCAGCAGCTTTAGAGGGACACCTCGCGACGAGCAGTACTTC.

As regards this clonotype: At one end, the junction sequence differs from germline, possibly due to a read error. The chain combines TRBV5-1 with TRBJ1-5; no clear D. The CDR3 runs to 16 residues. The germline V gene encodes CDR1 SGHRS and CDR2 YFSETQ. The CDR3 coding sequence is TGTGCCAGCAGCCCAGGCCCGTCAGGCGGCAATCAGCCCCAGCATTTT. Its translation is CASSPGPSGGNQPQHF.

About this clonotype itself: At one boundary the junction diverges from the germline segment, which might be a read error. The V call is TRBV5-5, the J call TRBJ2-5, with 7 positions matching TRBD2. This CDR3 is built from 11 residues. Germline assignment: CDR1 SGHKS and CDR2 YYEKEE (reference sequence). CDR3 sequence reads: CASSQASGVVF. CDR3 nucleotides: TGTGCCAGCAGCCAGGCCAGCGGGGTCGTCTTC. Together with reference TRBV5-5 and TRBJ2-5, the CDR3 gives the full variable domain: DAGVTQSPTHLIKTRGQQVTLRCSPISGHKSVSWYQQVLGQGPQFIFQYYEKEERGRGNFPDRFSARQFPNYSSELNVNALLLGDSALYLCASSQASGVVFGPGTRLLVL.

This clonotype was detected ten times or more. The chain combines TRBV20-1 with TRBJ2-7; TRBD2 matches 9 bases. J was trimmed by 4 bases and V by 3 bases; bases with no gene match: 7. There are 14 residues in the CDR3. The germline V gene encodes CDR1 DFQATT and CDR2 SNEGSKA (reference sequence). This chain's CDR3 is CSASWREGSYEQYF. For the CDR3, the DNA is TGCAGTGCTAGCTGGCGGGAGGGGTCGTACGAGCAGTACTTC.

This clonotype has just a few counts. The chain combines TRBV20-1 with TRBJ1-5, with D possibly being TRBD1 (5 bases). The CDR3 has 16 residues. The germline V gene has CDR1 DFQATT and CDR2 SNEGSKA (reference sequence). Trimming cost V 0 bases and J 2 bases, with 14 bases left between them. The CDR3 protein is CSARDPTDRGNQPQHF. In DNA form, the CDR3 reads TGCAGTGCTAGAGACCCTACCGACAGAGGCAATCAGCCCCAGCATTTT.

This clonotype showed up many times. The J gene is TRBJ1-5, the V gene TRBV19, with D uncertain. The CDR3 spans 15 residues. Trimming removed 3 bases at V and 0 bases at J, with 9 bases between. Germline loops: CDR1 LNHDA, CDR2 SQIVND (reference sequence). The CDR3 is CASSIGDYSNQPQHF. The CDR3 coding sequence is TGTGCCAGTAGTATTGGGGATTATAGCAATCAGCCCCAGCATTTT.

The count of this clonotype is one. The chain links TRBV19 to TRBJ2-6; D is unresolved. V dropped 9 bases and J dropped 5 bases, with 14 bases sitting between them. Germline values: CDR1 LNHDA, CDR2 SQIVND (reference sequence). This CDR3 is built from 14 residues. CDR3 amino acids: CASSPTPRANVLTF. DNA of the CDR3: TGTGCCAGCAGCCCGACGCCCCGGGCCAACGTCCTGACTTTC.

This sequence joins TRBV11-1 and TRBJ2-2; D unresolved. Germline loops: CDR1 SGHAT, CDR2 FQDESV (reference sequence). V was shortened by 1 base and J by 4 bases, with 7 bases between the two germline ends. The CDR3 is 14 residues long. The CDR3 loop reads CASSLVLPTGELFF. The CDR3 region has the DNA TGTGCCAGCAGCTTAGTCTTACCCACCGGGGAGCTGTTTTTT.

V is TRBV7-9 and J is TRBJ2-5, with TRBD1 matching over 8 bases. The ends lost 8 bases at V and 7 bases at J; junction bases unmatched: 9. This CDR3 contains 13 residues. The V gene's germline CDR1 is SEHNR and CDR2 FQNEAQ (reference sequence). The CDR3 loop is CASQPRTGRTQYF. The CDR3 nucleotides read TGTGCCAGCCAGCCTCGGACAGGGAGGACCCAGTACTTC.

This clonotype has ten or more counts. V usage is TRBV10-3 and J usage is TRBJ1-6, with D possibly matching TRBD1 (5 bases). The CDR3 consists of 15 residues. Germline V CDR1 and CDR2: ENHRY, SYGVKD. V shed 2 bases and J shed 6 bases, with 11 bases lying between them. CDR3 coding DNA: TGTGCCATCAGTGAGGGGCCAGGGAGTAATTCACCCCTCCACTTT. This translates into CAISEGPGSNSPLHF.

This clonotype was counted ten times or more. The chain links TRBV24-1 to TRBJ2-2; D remains unclear. Trimming removed 7 bases at V and 4 bases at J, with 12 bases between. Germline-derived CDR1 and CDR2 are KGHDR and SFDVKD. This CDR3 contains 14 residues. The CDR3 sequence is CATRSASLTGELFF. The CDR3 DNA is TGTGCCACCAGGTCAGCCAGCCTCACCGGGGAGCTGTTTTTT.

This clonotype has at least ten counts. A read error may be the cause here, since a much bigger clone is one base away. This chain links TRBV10-3 with TRBJ1-6; 8 bases align to TRBD1. Unmatched junction bases numbered 2, after V lost 6 bases and J lost 7 bases. The CDR3 sequence is 13 residues long. Germline CDR1 reads ENHRY; CDR2 reads SYGVKD. The CDR3 region has the DNA TGTGCCATCAGGGGACAGGAAAATTCACCCCTCCACTTT. Protein product: CAIRGQENSPLHF.

The chain is built from TRBV2 and TRBJ1-6, with TRBD1 matching 7 bases. CDR3 length equals 14 residues. Germline CDR1 reads SNHLY; CDR2 reads FYNNEI. The V gene end was trimmed by 6 bases and the J gene end by 8 bases; junction bases not matched to a gene: 7. The CDR3, as DNA: TGTGCCAGCAGCAAGGCCGGACAGGATTCACCCCTCCACTTT. This sequence encodes CASSKAGQDSPLHF.

Of note for this clonotype: With a much larger clone just one base away, this may be a read error. The rearrangement links TRBV7-8 to TRBJ2-2; tentatively, D is TRBD2 (7 bases). This CDR3 has 15 amino acids. Germline CDR1 and CDR2: SGHVS and FQNEAQ. Trimming shortened V by 8 bases and J by 4 bases, and 17 bases separated the two germline ends. Written as DNA, the CDR3 is TGTGCCAGCCGTTCGGGGGCGGGGGTCACCGGGGAGCTGTTTTTT. It is translated as CASRSGAGVTGELFF.

This clonotype was recorded at least ten times. This CDR3 reads CASRKFGQLYGYTF. DNA for the CDR3: TGTGCCAGCAGAAAGTTTGGACAGCTCTATGGCTACACCTTC. V is TRBV2 and J is TRBJ1-2; D is possibly TRBD1 (6 bases). Looked up from germline, CDR1 is SNHLY and CDR2 is FYNNEI. This CDR3 has 14 amino acids. V was clipped by 6 bases and J by 4 bases, with 15 bases between them.

This clonotype was seen many times. The V call is TRBV7-2, the J call TRBJ2-7; possibly TRBD1 for D (5 bases). Germline CDR1 and CDR2: SGHTA and FQGNSA. There are 12 residues in the CDR3. V was shortened by 3 bases and J by 3 bases, with 6 bases between the two germline ends. CDR3 bases: TGTGCCAGCAGCTTCGACAGCTACGAGCAGTACTTC. This translates into CASSFDSYEQYF.

This clonotype was seen many times. V is TRBV10-3 and J is TRBJ1-6; no firm D call. Germline V gene sequence: CDR1 ENHRY, CDR2 SYGVKD. This CDR3 contains 12 residues. The V gene lost 2 bases and the J gene lost 9 bases, with 5 bases spanning the gap. CDR3 sequence: CAISETGSPLHF. The DNA of the CDR3 is TGTGCCATCAGTGAGACCGGTTCACCCCTCCACTTT.

The chain is built from TRBV10-3 and TRBJ1-5; 7 positions match TRBD1. Trimming cost V 10 bases and J 1 base; bases outside gene matches: 7. The germline gives CDR1 ENHRY, CDR2 SYGVKD. This CDR3 has 14 residues. The CDR3 here is CASRGQSSNQPQHF. CDR3 bases: TGTGCCAGCAGGGGACAGTCGAGCAATCAGCCCCAGCATTTT.

Turning to this clonotype: Given a much more abundant clone one base away, this may be a read error. The rearrangement links TRBV7-2 to TRBJ1-1, with no clear D. The CDR3 has 13 amino acids. Germline CDR1 is SGHTA and CDR2 is FQGNSA. The V end was cut by 4 bases, the J end by 8 bases, with 14 bases between. The CDR3 region is CASSSATREEAFF. CDR3 bases: TGTGCCAGCAGCTCCGCCACAAGGGAGGAAGCTTTCTTT.

The chain carries TRBV2 and TRBJ2-1; tentatively, D is TRBD1 (7 bases). Trimming removed 11 bases at V and 8 bases at J, with 16 bases between. Germline V gene lookup returns CDR1 SNHLY and CDR2 FYNNEI. The CDR3 extends over 12 amino acids. DNA of the CDR3: TGTGCCGGCAACCCAGGGGGGCATGAGCAGTTCTTC. Residues: CAGNPGGHEQFF.

This clonotype was seen more than once but under ten times. The V and J genes are TRBV6-6 and TRBJ2-5; 9 bases line up with TRBD1. This CDR3 is built from 15 residues. V lost 5 bases and J lost 6; bases outside the gene matches: 10. CDR1 and CDR2 from the germline V gene are MNHNY and SVGAGI (reference sequence). CDR3 loop: CASSPGDREVQTQYF. The CDR3 DNA follows: TGTGCCAGCAGTCCCGGGGACAGGGAAGTGCAGACCCAGTACTTC.

This clonotype has more than one count but fewer than ten. The rearrangement links TRBV5-1 to TRBJ2-5; weak D call: TRBD1 (5 bases). The CDR3 is 16 amino acids. The V end lost 0 bases, the J end lost 2 bases, and 14 bases lay between the germline ends. Germline-derived CDR1 and CDR2 are SGHRS and YFSETQ. The CDR3 DNA reads as TGCGCCAGCAGCTTGGGGCAGGGTTTGGGGCAAGAGACCCAGTACTTC. Translation gives CASSLGQGLGQETQYF.

V and J are TRBV19 and TRBJ2-7; a possible D gene is TRBD1 (5 bases). V was pared by 9 bases and J by 5 bases, with 23 bases between. From germline, CDR1 is LNHDA and CDR2 SQIVND (reference sequence). The CDR3 is 15 amino acids. CDR3 residues: CASQAGASVRDEQYF. The CDR3 DNA follows: TGTGCCAGCCAGGCTGGGGCATCTGTACGGGACGAGCAGTACTTC.

For this clonotype: This may be a read error: a much more frequent sequence differs by one nucleotide. The chain carries TRBV5-6 and TRBJ1-2, with 7 bases matching TRBD1. This CDR3 has 13 residues. V shed 4 bases, J shed 11 bases, and the junction held 11 bases outside the gene matches. Per germline, CDR1 SGHDT and CDR2 YYEEEE. The CDR3 here is CASSPDRERRYTF. In DNA form, the CDR3 reads TGTGCCAGCAGCCCCGACAGGGAGAGGAGGTACACCTTC.

About this clonotype itself: A much larger clone lies one base from this, so it may be a read error. CDR3: CASSLDDQGYAF. The DNA for the CDR3 is TGTGCCAGCAGCTTAGATGACCAGGGCTACGCCTTC. The gene calls are TRBV7-3 and TRBJ1-2, with TRBD1 as a possible D gene (5 bases). Germline loops: CDR1 SGHTA, CDR2 FQGTGA. The length of the CDR3 is 12 residues.

This clonotype has a handful of counts. The DNA of the CDR3 is TGTGCCAGCAGTTTATCTAGGAGGCAGCCCCAGCATTTT. Amino acids: CASSLSRRQPQHF. This chain links TRBV27 with TRBJ1-5; the D is unclear. The CDR3 covers 13 residues. Deletions cut 0 bases from V and 7 bases from J, with 7 bases between. Germline CDR1 is MNHEY and CDR2 is SMNVEV (reference sequence).

This chain joins TRBV10-2 and TRBJ1-1; TRBD1 is a possible D gene (6 bases). V lost 1 base and J 0 bases, leaving 9 bases between the germline ends. The CDR3 spans 15 residues. The germline V gene encodes CDR1 WSHSY and CDR2 SAAADI. For the CDR3, the DNA is TGCGCCAGCAGTGAGTTCACAGGGATGAACACTGAAGCTTTCTTT. Translation gives CASSEFTGMNTEAFF.

This clonotype was seen at least ten times. CDR3 in amino acids: CASSGNRGLIGELFF. DNA of the CDR3: TGTGCCAGCAGCGGGAACAGGGGGCTGATCGGGGAGCTGTTTTTT. This chain connects TRBV5-8 to TRBJ2-2, with 9 bases fitting TRBD1. The CDR3 extends over 15 amino acids. Germline V gives CDR1 SGHTS, CDR2 YDEGEE. The J segment lost 7 bases and the V segment lost 4 bases, leaving 8 bases of the junction unmatched. Drawing the rest from reference TRBV5-8 and TRBJ2-2, the complete variable domain is EAGVTQSPTHLIKTRGQQATLRCSPISGHTSVYWYQQALGLGLQFLLWYDEGEERNRGNFPPRFSGRQFPNYSSELNVNALELEDSALYLCASSGNRGLIGELFFGEGSRLTVL.